This T cell receptor (beta chain) was identified during a study of a mutant IDH1 vaccine in newly diagnosed glioma. As for time point: week 11, during vaccination. Vaccination comprised doses that each held 300 ug of mutant IDH1 20-mer peptide, plus topical imiquimod. Assay: immunoSEQ multiplex PCR; the TCRdb copy retains only in-frame clones and omits some. The sample has roughly 62,000 clones, 89% seen once; the top ten hold roughly 1.9%. Worth noting for this clone: Its antigen is undetermined.

Findings of the study overall: Changes in top peripheral clonotypes did not appear linked to pseudoprogression.

Germline V CDR1 and CDR2: MDHEN, SYDVKM. The CDR3 length is 11 residues. V shed 5 bases and J shed 8 bases, with 9 bases lying between them. The chain uses TRBV28 and TRBJ1-2; D remains unclear. The TCR was taken from a man aged 40-50 years with glioma. This sample comprised PBMCs, obtained from a glioma patient whose treatment included an IDH1 peptide vaccine. Here the CDR3 reads CASSRSWGYTF. The CDR3 bases are TGTGCCAGCAGTAGGTCTTGGGGCTACACCTTC.